This T cell receptor beta chain emerged from a study of blood T cell repertoires in COVID-19. Study-level information: The study drew acute and convalescent COVID-19 samples from the United States, Italy and Spain. The cDNA or gDNA used as material had been derived from T cells, B-cell-depleted T cells, or PBMCs.

How the authors handled the data: Nucleated cell number was recorded as an estimate derived from reference gene primer amplification. Profiling relied on immunoSEQ multiplex PCR, and the TCRdb table lists in-frame clones only, not all of them. The D gene and trimming were derived from the DNA, and the V and J assignments and clone size from that table. The data show 90,000 to 130,000 clones, with over 80% seen just once and 4% to 4.5% held by the top ten. CDR3 length: 13 residues. V was trimmed by 3 bases and J by 2 bases, leaving 8 bases between them. Germline V gene lookup returns CDR1 MDHEN and CDR2 SYDVKM.

This TCR was sampled from a woman in her 70s with acute or convalescent COVID-19. The chain combines TRBV28 with TRBJ2-7, with D tentatively TRBD1 (6 bases). Sequencing used peripheral blood. DNA for the CDR3: TGTGCCAGCAGTTTTGGGACAACCTACGAGCAGTACGTC. Translated: CASSFGTTYEQYV.